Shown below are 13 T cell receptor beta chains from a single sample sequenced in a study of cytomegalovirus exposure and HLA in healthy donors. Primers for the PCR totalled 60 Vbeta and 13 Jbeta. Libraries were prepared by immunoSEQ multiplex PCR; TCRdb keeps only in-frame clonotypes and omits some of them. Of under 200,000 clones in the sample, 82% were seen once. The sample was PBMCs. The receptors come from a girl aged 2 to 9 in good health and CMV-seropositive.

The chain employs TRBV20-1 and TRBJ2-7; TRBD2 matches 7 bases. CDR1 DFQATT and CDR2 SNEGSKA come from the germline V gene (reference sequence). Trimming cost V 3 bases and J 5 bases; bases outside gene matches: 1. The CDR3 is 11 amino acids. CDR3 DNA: TGCAGTGCTAGGACTAGCCACGAGCAGTACTTC. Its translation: CSARTSHEQYF.

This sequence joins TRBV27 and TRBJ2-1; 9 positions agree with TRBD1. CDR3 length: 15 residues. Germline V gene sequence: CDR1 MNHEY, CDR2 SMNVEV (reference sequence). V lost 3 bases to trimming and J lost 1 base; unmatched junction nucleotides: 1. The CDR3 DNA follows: TGTGCCAGCAGTTTCGGACAGGGGTCCTACAATGAGCAGTTCTTC. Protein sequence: CASSFGQGSYNEQFF.

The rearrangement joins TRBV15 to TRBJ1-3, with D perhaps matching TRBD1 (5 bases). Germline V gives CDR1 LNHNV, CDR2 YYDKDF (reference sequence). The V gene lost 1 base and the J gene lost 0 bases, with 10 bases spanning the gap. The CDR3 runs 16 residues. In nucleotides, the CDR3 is TGTGCCACCAGCAGAGGTGGGACTCACTCTGGAAACACCATATATTTT. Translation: CATSRGGTHSGNTIYF.

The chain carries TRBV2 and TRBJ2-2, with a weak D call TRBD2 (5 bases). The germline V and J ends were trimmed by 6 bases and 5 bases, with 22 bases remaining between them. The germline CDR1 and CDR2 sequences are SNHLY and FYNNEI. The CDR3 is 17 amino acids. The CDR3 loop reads CASSATPGVGSTGELFF. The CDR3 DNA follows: TGTGCCAGCAGCGCCACCCCCGGGGTAGGATCAACCGGGGAGCTGTTTTTT. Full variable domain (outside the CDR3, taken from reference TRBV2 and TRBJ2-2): EPEVTQTPSHQVTQMGQEVILRCVPISNHLYFYWYRQILGQKVEFLVSFYNNEISEKSEIFDDQFSVERPDGSNFTLKIRSTKLEDSAMYFCASSATPGVGSTGELFFGEGSRLTVL.

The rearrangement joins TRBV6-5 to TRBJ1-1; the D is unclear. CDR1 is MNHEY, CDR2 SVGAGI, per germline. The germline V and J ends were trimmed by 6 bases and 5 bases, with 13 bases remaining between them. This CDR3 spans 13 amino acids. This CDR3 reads CASSRVTGTEAFF. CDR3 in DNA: TGTGCCAGCAGCCGGGTGACGGGGACTGAAGCTTTCTTT.

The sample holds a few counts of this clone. The CDR3 DNA reads as TGTGCCAGCAGCCCCCTGGCGGGAGTGAGAGAGACCCAGTACTTC. It is translated as CASSPLAGVRETQYF. This chain links TRBV7-8 with TRBJ2-5; 7 bases match TRBD2. V lost 5 bases, J lost 4 bases, and 10 bases stayed unmatched. This CDR3 has 15 residues. Germline CDR1 is SGHVS and CDR2 is FQNEAQ.

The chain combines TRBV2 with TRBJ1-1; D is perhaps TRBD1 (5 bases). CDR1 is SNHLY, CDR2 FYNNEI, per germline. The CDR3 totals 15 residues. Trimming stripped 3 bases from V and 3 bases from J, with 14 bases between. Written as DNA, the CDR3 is TGTGCCAGCAGTGACCCAGGGCGGGGGGACACTGAAGCTTTCTTT. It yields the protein CASSDPGRGDTEAFF.

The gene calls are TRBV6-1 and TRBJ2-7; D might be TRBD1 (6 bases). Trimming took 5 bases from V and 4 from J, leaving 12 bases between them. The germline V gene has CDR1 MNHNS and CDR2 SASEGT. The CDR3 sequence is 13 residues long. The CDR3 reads CASSPGQTYEQYF. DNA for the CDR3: TGTGCCAGCAGTCCCGGACAGACTTACGAGCAGTACTTC.

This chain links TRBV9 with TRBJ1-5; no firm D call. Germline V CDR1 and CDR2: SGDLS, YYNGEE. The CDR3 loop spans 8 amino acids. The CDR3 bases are TGTCCCCGGAGGGCCCAGCATTTT. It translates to CPRRAQHF.

Written as DNA, the CDR3 is TGCGCCAGCAGCCAAGTTTTAGGACAGATAAACACTGAAGCTTTCTTT. Translation: CASSQVLGQINTEAFF. The rearrangement links TRBV4-1 to TRBJ1-1; D is possibly TRBD1 (6 bases). V lost 1 base and J lost 2, with 14 bases in between. Germline V CDR1 and CDR2: MGHRA, YSYEKL. The CDR3 is 16 amino acids.

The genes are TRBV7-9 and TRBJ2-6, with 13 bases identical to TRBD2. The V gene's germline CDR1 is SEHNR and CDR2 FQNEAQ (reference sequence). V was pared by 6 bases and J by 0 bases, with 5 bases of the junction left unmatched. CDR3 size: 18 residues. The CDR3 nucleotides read TGTGCCAGCAGACCCCGACTAGCGGGGGGCTCTGGGGCCAACGTCCTGACTTTC. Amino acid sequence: CASRPRLAGGSGANVLTF.

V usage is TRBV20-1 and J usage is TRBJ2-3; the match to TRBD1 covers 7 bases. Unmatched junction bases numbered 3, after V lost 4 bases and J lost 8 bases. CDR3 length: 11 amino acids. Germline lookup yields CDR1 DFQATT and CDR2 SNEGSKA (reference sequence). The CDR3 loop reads CSATAGGTQYF. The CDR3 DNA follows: TGCAGTGCTACCGCAGGGGGTACGCAGTATTTT.

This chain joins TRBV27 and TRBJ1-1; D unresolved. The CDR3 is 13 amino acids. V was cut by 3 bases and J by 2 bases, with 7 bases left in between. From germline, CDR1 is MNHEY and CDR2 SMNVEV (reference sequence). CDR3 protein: CASSFAKNTEAFF. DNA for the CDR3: TGTGCCAGCAGTTTCGCTAAAAACACTGAAGCTTTCTTT.